This entry concerns a single T cell receptor (beta chain). Trimming took 6 bases from V and 4 from J, leaving 13 bases between them. Germline CDR1 reads MNHEY; CDR2 reads SVGAGI. There are 13 residues in the CDR3. This entry comes from a study of blood T cell repertoires in COVID-19. Study at large: The United States, Italy and Spain provided the acute and convalescent COVID-19 samples. In each case, the material was cDNA or gDNA derived from T cells, B-cell-depleted T cells, or PBMCs.

Generated by immunoSEQ multiplex PCR, the TCRdb table keeps only in-frame clones and is missing some. The sample records some 48,000 clones, more than 70% being singletons. This TCR was sampled from a woman in her fifties or sixties with acute or convalescent COVID-19. The rearrangement uses TRBV6-5 and TRBJ2-7, with D possibly TRBD1 on 7 matching bases. Material: peripheral blood. CDR3 region: CASREGTAYEQYF. The CDR3 DNA reads TGTGCCAGCAGGGAGGGGACAGCTTACGAGCAGTACTTC.